The 26 T cell receptor beta chains reported below all come from one sample, sequenced in a study of vaccination and CD4 T cells after COVID-19. The sample's treatment: approximately 10-day PBMC culture with coronavirus spike peptide pools or control peptides (ViraFEST assay). No antigens are known for them. Cultured CD4+ T-cell DNA underwent Oncomine TCR Beta short-read sequencing. TCRdb re-analysed the PCR reads in MiXCR, keeping a single row per CDR3 protein. The sample yields a few thousand distinct CDR3 sequences, under 20% seen once. Sequences were obtained from CD4+ T cells from blood, cultured in vitro. The receptors shown here come from a human donor who had recovered from COVID-19.

By sample fraction, this clonotype is medium-sized. The chain carries TRBV6-5 and TRBJ1-6, with a weak D call TRBD1 (5 bases). The germline V and J ends were trimmed by 4 bases and 6 bases, with 7 bases remaining between them. The V gene's germline CDR1 is MNHEY and CDR2 SVGAGI. This CDR3 has 13 residues. The CDR3 protein is CASSSGGNSPLHF. The CDR3 bases are TGTGCCAGCAGTTCCGGGGGTAATTCACCCCTCCACTTT.

This clonotype is termed medium-sized (0.01 to 0.1%). This chain uses TRBV7-3 with TRBJ2-2, with unresolved D. Germline V lookup: CDR1 SGHTA, CDR2 FQGTGA. This CDR3 spans 13 amino acids. Trimming pared 0 bases from V and 1 base from J, leaving 0 bases between. CDR3 sequence (DNA): TGTGCCAGCAGCTTAACGAACACCGGGGAGCTGTTTTTT. Protein: CASSLTNTGELFF.

The rearrangement uses TRBV11-2 and TRBJ1-1, with D unclear. Trimming shortened V by 0 bases and J by 5 bases, and 13 bases separated the two germline ends. Germline V gene sequence: CDR1 SGHAT, CDR2 FQNNGV. This CDR3 has 15 amino acids. The CDR3 coding sequence is TGTGCCAGCAGCTTAGATATCGGTGGTTGGACTGAAGCTTTCTTT. It specifies CASSLDIGGWTEAFF. The full variable domain, completed using reference TRBV11-2 and TRBJ1-1, is EAGVAQSPRYKIIEKRQSVAFWCNPISGHATLYWYQQILGQGPKLLIQFQNNGVVDDSQLPKDRFSAERLKGVDSTLKIQPAKLEDSAVYLCASSLDIGGWTEAFFGQGTRLTVV.

The rearrangement uses TRBV2 and TRBJ1-3; D remains unclear. Germline V CDR1 and CDR2: SNHLY, FYNNEI. V was pared by 2 bases and J by 6 bases, with 17 bases between. This CDR3 contains 16 residues. DNA of the CDR3: TGTGCCAGCAGTGAAAAGGGATCCACACGGGTAAACACCATATATTTT. It is translated as CASSEKGSTRVNTIYF. Drawing the rest from reference TRBV2 and TRBJ1-3, the complete variable domain is EPEVTQTPSHQVTQMGQEVILRCVPISNHLYFYWYRQILGQKVEFLVSFYNNEISEKSEIFDDQFSVERPDGSNFTLKIRSTKLEDSAMYFCASSEKGSTRVNTIYFGEGSWLTVV.

This clonotype has a handful of counts. This chain connects TRBV7-9 to TRBJ1-3; 8 positions match TRBD1. With V trimmed by 1 base and J by 6 bases, 5 bases remained unmatched. The CDR3 is 15 amino acids. Germline V lookup: CDR1 SEHNR, CDR2 FQNEAQ (reference sequence). The CDR3 DNA reads as TGTGCCAGCAGCTTAGAGCGGACAGGGTTAAACACCATATATTTT. This sequence encodes CASSLERTGLNTIYF.

In its sample, this clonotype was seen a few times. The chain is built from TRBV30 and TRBJ2-5, with D tentatively TRBD1 (6 bases). The V end was cut by 1 base, the J end by 4 bases, with 10 bases between. CDR1 is GTSNPN and CDR2 is SVGIG in the germline V gene (reference sequence). The length of the CDR3 is 13 residues. The DNA for the CDR3 is TGTGCCTGGAGTGGGGGGCCGGGAGAGACCCAGTACTTC. It translates to CAWSGGPGETQYF.

Details on this clonotype: One base away lies a much larger clone, so this may be a sequencing read error. J is TRBJ1-6 and V is TRBV20-1; maybe TRBD1 (5 bases). Germline CDR1 and CDR2: DFQATT and SNEGSKA (reference sequence). CDR3 length: 16 amino acids. Trimming stripped 7 bases from V and 6 bases from J, with 22 bases between. CDR3 coding DNA: TGCAGTGGTAGGCGGAGGGGAAGGACTTCTAATTCACCCCTCCACTTT. Translation: CSGRRRGRTSNSPLHF.

This clonotype has a handful of counts. The junction differs from germline at one of its ends, possibly a read error. J is TRBJ1-4 and V is TRBV2; the match to TRBD1 covers 9 bases. The germline V gene has CDR1 SNHLY and CDR2 FYNNEI. The length of the CDR3 is 17 residues. The CDR3 sequence is CASIGQGRGATHEKLFF. CDR3 bases: TGTGCCAGCATTGGACAGGGGAGAGGGGCAACTCATGAAAAACTGTTTTTT.

This rearrangement joins TRBV7-9 to TRBJ1-1; 9 bases agree with TRBD1. The CDR3 is made up of 15 amino acids. Germline trimming cut 5 bases from V and 3 bases from J; bases unmatched to any gene: 7. The germline V gene encodes CDR1 SEHNR and CDR2 FQNEAQ (reference sequence). CDR3 DNA: TGTGCCAGCAGCCCCGGGACAGGGTTTGACACTGAAGCTTTCTTT. Translating it yields CASSPGTGFDTEAFF. Full variable domain (outside the CDR3, taken from reference TRBV7-9 and TRBJ1-1): DTGVSQNPRHKITKRGQNVTFRCDPISEHNRLYWYRQTLGQGPEFLTYFQNEAQLEKSRLLSDRFSAERPKGSFSTLEIQRTEQGDSAMYLCASSPGTGFDTEAFFGQGTRLTVV.

This clonotype was found a few times. The J gene is TRBJ2-5, the V gene TRBV2, with D perhaps TRBD2 (6 bases). CDR3 length: 15 residues. CDR1 and CDR2 (germline): SNHLY, FYNNEI. The ends were cut back, 5 bases at V and 2 bases at J, with 15 bases in the middle. DNA of the CDR3: TGTGCCAGCAGTTTTGTTGGGGCGGGGCAAGAGACCCAGTACTTC. Its translation: CASSFVGAGQETQYF.

The rearrangement uses TRBV7-2 and TRBJ2-3; 7 nucleotides align to TRBD2. The V gene's germline CDR1 is SGHTA and CDR2 FQGNSA. With V trimmed by 5 bases and J by 11 bases, 19 bases remained unmatched. The CDR3 covers 16 residues. CDR3 in amino acids: CASSPSSGPSGGGQYF. Written as DNA, the CDR3 is TGTGCCAGCAGCCCAAGTTCTGGGCCCTCGGGAGGAGGGCAGTATTTT.

The chain combines TRBV10-3 with TRBJ1-4; D call uncertain. The CDR3 is 14 amino acids. V was shortened by 10 bases and J by 0 bases, with 12 bases between the two germline ends. Germline CDR1 and CDR2: ENHRY and SYGVKD. CDR3 loop: CATALSATNEKLFF. The CDR3 nucleotides read TGTGCCACGGCCCTATCGGCAACTAATGAAAAACTGTTTTTT.

This clonotype came up a few times. This chain joins TRBV19 and TRBJ1-2; no reliable D call. CDR1 LNHDA and CDR2 SQIVND come from the germline V gene (reference sequence). The CDR3 is 14 residues long. V was trimmed by 5 bases and J by 5 bases, leaving 15 bases between them. The CDR3 DNA is TGTGCCAGTAGTGGGAGGAATGTCCCGTATGGCTACACCTTC. It is translated as CASSGRNVPYGYTF.

Within the sample, this clonotype is large. The V and J genes are TRBV6-1 and TRBJ1-3; D is possibly TRBD1 (5 bases). This CDR3 comprises 15 residues. Trimming removed 4 bases at V and 3 bases at J, with 13 bases between. Germline-derived CDR1 and CDR2 are MNHNS and SASEGT. The chain's CDR3 is CASSGGREGGNTIYF. The CDR3 DNA follows: TGTGCCAGCAGTGGGGGCAGGGAAGGTGGAAACACCATATATTTT.

This clonotype was counted between two and nine times. The chain employs TRBV12-3 or TRBV12-4 and TRBJ1-1; D might be TRBD1 (5 bases). This CDR3 is built from 14 residues. Between the trimmed V and J ends, which lost 6 bases and 0 bases, there was a span of 11 bases. The DNA of the CDR3 is TGTGCCAGCAGACGCAGGGCGTTGAACACTGAAGCTTTCTTT. This codes for CASRRRALNTEAFF.

This clonotype qualifies as medium-sized. The genes are TRBV2 and TRBJ1-2; D call uncertain. The CDR3 loop spans 13 amino acids. V lost 3 bases, J lost 8 bases, and 13 bases lay in between. CDR1 is SNHLY, CDR2 FYNNEI, per germline. CDR3 in amino acids: CASSDPTTSGYTF. The CDR3 DNA follows: TGTGCCAGCAGTGACCCGACTACAAGCGGCTACACCTTC.

J is TRBJ2-1 and V is TRBV15, with 10 bases identical to TRBD2. Germline V gives CDR1 LNHNV, CDR2 YYDKDF (reference sequence). After removal of 4 bases from V and 15 bases from J, the junction contained 3 bases not matched to a gene. This CDR3 is built from 11 residues. CDR3 sequence reads: CATSKSGGVFF. The CDR3, as DNA: TGTGCCACCAGCAAAAGCGGGGGGGTGTTCTTC.

The chain is built from TRBV25-1 and TRBJ2-7; D is perhaps TRBD2 (6 bases). The CDR3 runs to 13 residues. CDR1 MGHDK and CDR2 SYGVNS come from the germline V gene. Trimming left V 6 bases short and J 1 base short, with 10 bases between. CDR3 residues: CASRTSGSYEQYF. CDR3 nucleotides: TGTGCCAGCAGGACTAGTGGGTCCTACGAGCAGTACTTC.

V and J are TRBV12-5 and TRBJ1-6, with 9 bases matching TRBD1. With 0 bases clipped from V and 7 bases from J, the junction kept 7 bases outside the gene matches. Germline V gene sequence: CDR1 LGHNT, CDR2 FRNRAP. CDR3 size: 17 residues. CDR3 DNA sequence: TGTGCTAGTGGTTTGGTAATTGGGGACAGGGAAAATTCACCCCTCCACTTT. Translation: CASGLVIGDRENSPLHF. The full variable domain, rest sourced from reference TRBV12-5 and TRBJ1-6, is DARVTQTPRHKVTEMGQEVTMRCQPILGHNTVFWYRQTMMQGLELLAYFRNRAPLDDSGMPKDRFSAEMPDATLATLKIQPSEPRDSAVYFCASGLVIGDRENSPLHFGNGTRLTVT.

V is TRBV18 and J is TRBJ1-2; 9 bases line up with TRBD1. CDR1 is KGHSH, CDR2 LQKENI, per germline. Trimming at V came to 5 bases and at J to 4 bases, leaving 5 bases not matched to a gene. The CDR3 covers 14 residues. Here the CDR3 DNA reads TGTGCCAGCTCAACAACGGGACAGGGCTATGGCTACACCTTC. It translates to CASSTTGQGYGYTF.

By share of the sample, this clonotype is large. The chain couples TRBV2 to TRBJ1-2; TRBD1 matches at 9 bases. The length of the CDR3 is 15 residues. Germline V lookup: CDR1 SNHLY, CDR2 FYNNEI. V was clipped by 4 bases and J by 7 bases; unmatched bases: 10. CDR3 DNA: TGTGCCAGCAGTGTGAGGGGACAGGGTTCGGGTGGCTACACCTTC. Protein sequence: CASSVRGQGSGGYTF.

There are a few counts of this clonotype. The rearrangement joins TRBV6-5 to TRBJ1-2, with TRBD1 as a possible D gene (5 bases). Trimming took 0 bases from V and 4 from J, leaving 18 bases between them. The CDR3 is 17 amino acids. Germline CDR1 is MNHEY and CDR2 is SVGAGI. This CDR3 reads CASSYSGGQGFSYGYTF. CDR3 bases: TGTGCCAGCAGTTACTCAGGCGGGCAGGGATTCAGCTATGGCTACACCTTC.

Remarks on this clonotype: This may stem from a read error, because a much larger clone lies one nucleotide away. The chain uses TRBV27 and TRBJ2-3; D is perhaps TRBD2 (6 bases). From germline, CDR1 is MNHEY and CDR2 SMNVEV (reference sequence). With 4 bases removed from V and 0 bases from J, the gap between germline ends came to 14 bases. The CDR3 covers 16 residues. The CDR3 DNA is TGTGCCAGCAGTTCGCGTATCGGGGGTAGCACAGATACGCAGTATTTT. Translation gives CASSSRIGGSTDTQYF.

This clonotype came up once. V gene TRBV5-8 combines with J gene TRBJ2-5; 12 bases line up with TRBD2. Trimming took 0 bases from V and 2 from J; bases not matched to a gene: 5. Looked up from germline, CDR1 is SGHTS and CDR2 is YDEGEE. The CDR3 extends over 17 amino acids. CDR3 loop: CASSLVLAGGWQETQYF. CDR3 nucleotides: TGTGCCAGCAGCTTGGTACTAGCGGGGGGCTGGCAAGAGACCCAGTACTTC.

A few counts support this clonotype. The chain has TRBV30 and TRBJ1-5; possible D gene TRBD1, 5 bases. V was trimmed by 1 base and J by 2 bases, leaving 6 bases between them. The CDR3 consists of 13 residues. Germline V lookup: CDR1 GTSNPN, CDR2 SVGIG (reference sequence). The CDR3: CAWSGGGNQPQHF. CDR3 in DNA: TGTGCCTGGAGTGGGGGGGGCAATCAGCCCCAGCATTTT.

This clonotype ranks as medium-sized (0.01 to 0.1%). The chain is built from TRBV20-1 and TRBJ1-2; D perhaps matches TRBD1 (6 bases). The CDR3 sequence is 14 residues long. Germline values: CDR1 DFQATT, CDR2 SNEGSKA (reference sequence). V lost 3 bases and J lost 3, with 14 bases in between. CDR3 protein: CSARGGGLDYGYTF. CDR3 in DNA: TGCAGTGCTAGGGGCGGGGGGCTGGACTATGGCTACACCTTC.